This T cell receptor (beta chain) came from a study of T cells after yellow fever vaccination. Across the whole study: Fractions containing few cells were prepared with SMART-Seq v4 Ultra Low Input. Study-level findings and limits: Contaminating bulk clonotypes could be abundant in FACS-sorted repertoires. Post-booster repertoires contained most primary-vaccination clones again (around 97% CD4, less than 90% CD8).

Germline V gene data show CDR1 as SGHRS and CDR2 as YFSETQ. The CDR3 is made up of 14 amino acids. Trimming took 2 bases from V and 4 from J, leaving 11 bases between them. Researchers made TCR cDNA using 5'RACE template switching, and this step added a universal primer site and UMIs. TCRdb analysed the 5' RACE reads with MiXCR anew, one entry per CDR3 protein. The sample holds 500,000 to 650,000 distinct CDR3 sequences, approximately 13% seen once. With respect to this clonotype: Its matching antigen is unknown.

This receptor was taken from a man under 40 who received the YFV17D yellow fever vaccine. The chain links TRBV5-1 to TRBJ2-3; TRBD1 is a possible D gene (5 bases). This specimen consisted of PBMCs, obtained on the day of the yellow fever booster vaccination. CDR3 loop: CASSFQGSPDTQYF. CDR3 bases: TGCGCCAGCAGCTTTCAGGGCTCTCCAGATACGCAGTATTTT. The full variable domain, in which reference TRBV5-1 and TRBJ2-3 provide the parts outside the CDR3, is KAGVTQTPRYLIKTRGQQVTLSCSPISGHRSVSWYQQTPGQGLQFLFEYFSETQRNKGNFPGRFSGRQFSNSRSEMNVSTLELGDSALYLCASSFQGSPDTQYFGPGTRLTVL.